This T cell receptor (beta chain) was recorded in a study of immune evolution from preneoplasia to lung adenocarcinoma. Study summary: HLA loss of heterozygosity: over 5.5% AIS, about 15% MIA, over 25% ADC, none AAH.

Germline lookup yields CDR1 SEHNR and CDR2 FQNEAQ (reference sequence). V was pared by 5 bases and J by 4 bases, with 19 bases between. The length of the CDR3 is 16 residues. Data came from immunoSEQ multiplex PCR; TCRdb stores just in-frame clones and leaves some out. The sample shows about 6,500 clones, approximately 80% of them seen only once. Sequenced sample: FFPE lung adenocarcinoma in situ tissue. The V gene is TRBV7-9, the J gene TRBJ2-3; no clear D gene. The source of this sequence is a donor at least 70 years old with lung adenocarcinoma. The CDR3 sequence is CASSRRGRDQADTQYF. The DNA of the CDR3 is TGTGCCAGCAGCCGAAGAGGTAGAGATCAGGCAGATACGCAGTATTTT. Complete variable domain (other parts from reference TRBV7-9 and TRBJ2-3): DTGVSQNPRHKITKRGQNVTFRCDPISEHNRLYWYRQTLGQGPEFLTYFQNEAQLEKSRLLSDRFSAERPKGSFSTLEIQRTEQGDSAMYLCASSRRGRDQADTQYFGPGTRLTVL.